These T cell receptor beta chains were read from a single sample in a study of T cell changes during pregnancy in multiple sclerosis. The method was immunoSEQ multiplex PCR; TCRdb's version includes in-frame clones alone and lacks a portion of them. The table records around 71,000 clones, around nine tenths of them present only once. The sample was peripheral blood, taken in the third trimester of pregnancy. Receptors were obtained from a female donor with multiple sclerosis, enrolled in a pregnancy study. Each CDR3 is given with its conserved first and last residue. A D gene is named only where the DNA matches it firmly. Where a row states a size, it is once, few, many or the class of an expanded clone; other rows omit it.

>TRBV5-4|.|TRBD2|TRBJ2-3
TGTGCCAGCAGCAACGTAGCGGGAGCTTCAGATACGCAGTATTTT
CASSNVAGASDTQYF
>TRBV27|.|TRBD1|TRBJ1-2
TGTGCCAGCAGTTTTTCAGGGGGCTATGGCTACACCTTC
CASSFSGGYGYTF
>TRBV29-1|.|.|TRBJ2-1
TGCAGCTCCGAACAGTTAGTTGGTGACAATGAGCAGTTCTTC
CSSEQLVGDNEQFF
>TRBV18|.|TRBD2|TRBJ2-5
TGTGCCAGCTCACCGGCTAGCGGGAGGCAAGAGACCCAGTACTTC
CASSPASGRQETQYF
>TRBV28|.|.|TRBJ1-3
TGTGCCAGCAGTCCCCCAGGGCTTCCTGGAAACACCATATATTTT
CASSPPGLPGNTIYF
>TRBV2|once|.|TRBJ2-5
TGTGCCAGCAGCGCTAAGTACTTC
CASSAKYF
>TRBV12-5|.|.|TRBJ1-2
TGTGCTAGTGCCCCACAGGGCTTTAGTGGCTACACCTTC
CASAPQGFSGYTF
>TRBV6-5|once|TRBD1|TRBJ1-5
TGTGCCAGCAGTTATGACAGGGCATTGCCCCAGCATTTT
CASSYDRALPQHF
>TRBV11-2|.|TRBD2|TRBJ2-5
TGTGCCAGCAGCTTAGTTGATAGCGGGGGGTGGGAGACCCAGTACTTC
CASSLVDSGGWETQYF
>TRBV7-4|.|TRBD2|TRBJ2-2
TGTGCCAGCAGCTTAGAGCAAGCCAGCGGGAGGAGAGAGTTCGTCGGGGAGCTGTTTTTT
CASSLEQASGRREFVGELFF
>TRBV5-6|once|.|TRBJ1-5
TGTGCCAGCAGCTTGGGTTACAGGGGCAATCAGCCCCAGCATTTT
CASSLGYRGNQPQHF
>TRBV2|.|.|TRBJ2-1
TGTGCCAGCATCGCGGACAGTGAGCTATACAATGAGCAGTTCTTC
CASIADSELYNEQFF
>TRBV5-4|.|TRBD1|TRBJ2-2
TGTGCCAGCAGCCCGCAGGGCAGGGGGACGAACACCGGGGAGCTGTTTTTT
CASSPQGRGTNTGELFF
>TRBV27|.|.|TRBJ2-7
TGTGCCAGCAGTCCAGGGCGCGTGTACGAGCAGTACTTC
CASSPGRVYEQYF
>TRBV5-6|.|TRBD1|TRBJ1-2
TGTGCCAGCAGCTCCCAGGGGGCCCTCAACTATGGCTACACCTTC
CASSSQGALNYGYTF
>TRBV2|.|.|TRBJ2-2
TGTGCCAGCATTTTTGGAGGAGGGGTGGACACCGGGGAGCTGTTTTTT
CASIFGGGVDTGELFF
>TRBV25-1|.|TRBD1|TRBJ1-3
TGTGCCAGCAGTAAAGGACAGGGGAGCTCTGGAAACACCATATATTTT
CASSKGQGSSGNTIYF
>TRBV30|.|.|TRBJ2-2
TGTGCCTGGAGTGTACTCGGGAACGGGGAGCTGTTTTTT
CAWSVLGNGELFF
>TRBV2|.|.|TRBJ2-6
TGTGCCAGCACCCAGGACTCTGGGGCCAACGTCCTGACTTTC
CASTQDSGANVLTF
>TRBV4-1|.|.|TRBJ2-1
TGCGCCAGCAGCCAGATACCGGGACAAAGTCCGTTCTTC
CASSQIPGQSPFF
>TRBV4-3|.|TRBD2|TRBJ2-7
TGCGCCAGCAGCCAAGATTTCGCTAGCGGGAGCCACGAGCAGTACTTC
CASSQDFASGSHEQYF
>TRBV9|.|.|TRBJ2-2
TGTGCCAGCAGCCCCTGGGTGGGGGGAAGGTCCGGGGAGCTGTTTTTT
CASSPWVGGRSGELFF
>TRBV19|.|TRBD1|TRBJ2-3
TGTGCCAGTAGTCGGTCGGGGGACAGGGGGCCCCTCGGCCGGCATACGCAGTATTTT
CASSRSGDRGPLGRHTQYF
>TRBV4-3|.|.|TRBJ1-2
TGCGCCAGCAGCCAAGAAACAGGGACGGAGAACTATGGCTACACCTTC
CASSQETGTENYGYTF
>TRBV5-1|.|.|TRBJ1-2
TGCGCCAGCAGCTTGGGGTCCGGCTATGGCTACACCTTC
CASSLGSGYGYTF
>TRBV18|.|.|TRBJ2-1
TGTGCCACCTCTAGCGAAGCGAACAATGAGCAGTTCTTC
CATSSEANNEQFF
>TRBV7-6|.|.|TRBJ2-2
TGTGCCAGCAGCTTAGGTCCAGCAGGGCAGAACACCGGGGAGCTGTTTTTT
CASSLGPAGQNTGELFF
>TRBV6-6|.|TRBD1|TRBJ2-3
TGTGCCAGCAGTTCGGGACAGGCGGGAGATACGCAGTATTTT
CASSSGQAGDTQYF
>TRBV27|.|TRBD1|TRBJ2-7
TGTGCCAGCAGACGCGGTGGGACAGTGCTCGAGCAGTACTTC
CASRRGGTVLEQYF
>TRBV27|.|TRBD1|TRBJ2-7
TGTGCCAGCAGTTTATCGTACAGGGGACCCTCCTACGAGCAGTACTTC
CASSLSYRGPSYEQYF
>TRBV9|.|.|TRBJ2-7
TGTGCCAGCAGCGTACGCGGGACAGATACCTACGAGCAGTACTTC
CASSVRGTDTYEQYF
>TRBV5-4|.|TRBD2|TRBJ2-1
TGTGCCAGCAGCAGGGACTACCTCTACAATGAGCAGTTCTTC
CASSRDYLYNEQFF
>TRBV6-1|.|.|TRBJ2-7
TGTGCCAGCAGTGAAATTCGTGCCAGGGGCCCCTACGAGCAGTACTTC
CASSEIRARGPYEQYF
>TRBV9|.|TRBD2|TRBJ2-1
TGTGCCAGCAGCCTATCGGGACTAGCGGGAGCTAATGAGCAGTTCTTC
CASSLSGLAGANEQFF
>TRBV7-2|.|TRBD2|TRBJ2-1
TGTGCCAGCAGCTTACTAGCGGGGTTTTCCTACAATGAGCAGTTCTTC
CASSLLAGFSYNEQFF
>TRBV10-3|.|TRBD1|TRBJ2-7
TGTGCCATCAGTATAACAGGGGACACCTACGAGCAGTACTTC
CAISITGDTYEQYF
>TRBV5-1|.|.|TRBJ2-7
TGCGCCAGCAGCCCAAACCGGGACTTCGCCTACGAGCAGTACTTC
CASSPNRDFAYEQYF
>TRBV6-5|.|.|TRBJ2-2
TGTGCCAGCAGTTACACAGCGAACACCGGGGAGCTGTTTTTT
CASSYTANTGELFF
>TRBV5-1|.|.|TRBJ2-5
TGCGCCAGCAGCACAACGTGGGAGACCCAGTACTTC
CASSTTWETQYF
>TRBV25-1|once|.|TRBJ1-4
TGTGCCAGCAGTGTCCGGGACGGGGGGCAGGAAAAACTGTTTTTT
CASSVRDGGQEKLFF
>TRBV19|.|.|TRBJ2-3
TGTGCCAGTAGGGGTGGCCTAGCTGCTAGCACAGATACGCAGTATTTT
CASRGGLAASTDTQYF
>TRBV7-2|.|TRBD1|TRBJ1-2
TGTGCCAGCAGCTTAGCACAGGGGAACTATGGCTACACCTTC
CASSLAQGNYGYTF
>TRBV30|.|.|TRBJ1-2
TGTGCCTGGAGTGTGATGGGGGCTGGCTATGGCTACACCTTC
CAWSVMGAGYGYTF
>TRBV27|.|.|TRBJ2-7
TGTGCCAGCAGTTTTGGAGGGGCCGACGAGCAGTACTTC
CASSFGGADEQYF
>TRBV9|.|TRBD2|TRBJ2-7
TGTGCCAGCAGCGTTGATAGCGGGAAGTTAGGTGGGGAGCAGTACTTC
CASSVDSGKLGGEQYF
>TRBV7-3|.|.|TRBJ1-5
TGTGCCAGCAGCTTAATTAGAGGTCAGCCCCAGCATTTT
CASSLIRGQPQHF
>TRBV7-9|few|TRBD1|TRBJ1-2
TGTGCCAGCAGCTCAATTCGGAGGGGGCGTGAGGGCTACACCTTC
CASSSIRRGREGYTF
>TRBV4-1|.|.|TRBJ2-7
TGCGCCAGCAGCCCCAATGCGGGACCCCAGTACTTC
CASSPNAGPQYF
>TRBV10-2|.|TRBD2|TRBJ2-5
TGCGCCAGCAATTTCCTAGCGGGAGACGAGACCCAGTACTTC
CASNFLAGDETQYF